A single sample is the source of the 11 T cell receptor beta chains below, sequenced in a study of Ad26.COV2.S vaccination and SARS-CoV-2 variants. Treatment meaning: about 20 received Ad26.COV2.S at low or high dose, single or two shots; a few received placebo; per-sample allocation not given. Collection of samples fell on day 63 after the first vaccine or placebo injection. Assay used: immunoSEQ multiplex PCR; TCRdb lists only in-frame clones, some missing. The data show about 470,000 clones, 80% to 95% seen once. The starting material was peripheral blood, obtained in a trial of Ad26.COV2.S vaccine versus placebo. The receptors originated from a person between 18 and 65 years old who received the Ad26.COV2.S COVID-19 vaccine or a placebo.

The J gene is TRBJ2-2, the V gene TRBV7-3; D not certain. V lost 3 bases to trimming and J lost 7 bases, with 6 bases between them. Germline CDR1 reads SGHTA; CDR2 reads FQGTGA. CDR3 length: 12 amino acids. This CDR3 is CASSFWNGELFF. Written as DNA, the CDR3 is TGTGCCAGCAGCTTTTGGAACGGGGAGCTGTTTTTT.

The chain couples TRBV30 to TRBJ2-1, with D maybe TRBD1 (7 bases). Trimming removed 5 bases at V and 6 bases at J, with 17 bases between. Germline CDR1 reads GTSNPN; CDR2 reads SVGIG (reference sequence). The CDR3 sequence is 14 residues long. DNA of the CDR3: TGTGCCTGGGCGAAACAGGGGCGGGGCAATGAGCAGTTCTTC. Protein product: CAWAKQGRGNEQFF.

This chain joins TRBV5-4 and TRBJ2-1, with D perhaps TRBD1 (5 bases). The CDR3 runs 13 residues. Trimming removed 0 bases at V and 8 bases at J, with 9 bases between. Germline lookup yields CDR1 SGHNT and CDR2 YYREEE (reference sequence). For the CDR3, the DNA is TGTGCCAGCAGCTTGGAGGGGTTCGATGAGCAGTTCTTC. As protein: CASSLEGFDEQFF.

The rearrangement joins TRBV18 to TRBJ2-7; D might be TRBD1 (6 bases). Trimming left V 4 bases short and J 3 bases short, with 16 bases between. This CDR3 has 15 residues. Germline V gene sequence: CDR1 KGHSH, CDR2 LQKENI. CDR3 in DNA: TGTGCCAGCTCACAGGACAGAGTGGTGAGCTACGAGCAGTACTTC. Its protein is CASSQDRVVSYEQYF.

J is TRBJ2-2 and V is TRBV6-2 or TRBV6-3; D is uncertain. Trimming cost V 2 bases and J 6 bases, with 10 bases left between them. Germline lookup yields CDR1 MNHEY and CDR2 SVGEGT. CDR3 size: 14 residues. The CDR3, as DNA: TGTGCCAGCAGTTACCGACTTCTCTCCGGGGAGCTGTTTTTT. Residues: CASSYRLLSGELFF.

This clone occurred once. The chain links TRBV18 to TRBJ2-1; a weak D match, TRBD2 (6 bases). This CDR3 is built from 16 residues. The germline CDR1 and CDR2 sequences are KGHSH and LQKENI. Between the trimmed V and J ends, which lost 3 bases and 5 bases, there was a span of 17 bases. The CDR3 loop is CASSPPAGLINNEQFF. The DNA for the CDR3 is TGTGCCAGCTCACCTCCGGCGGGACTTATCAACAATGAGCAGTTCTTC.

The V call is TRBV7-2, the J call TRBJ2-3; D unclear. The germline V gene encodes CDR1 SGHTA and CDR2 FQGNSA. Trimming left V 4 bases short and J 5 bases short, with 7 bases between. This CDR3 region has 12 residues. The CDR3 DNA is TGTGCCAGCAGCTCCTCCCTAGATACGCAGTATTTT. Protein sequence: CASSSSLDTQYF.

The genes are TRBV7-2 and TRBJ1-5, with unresolved D. Trimming shortened V by 4 bases and J by 6 bases, and 13 bases separated the two germline ends. The CDR3 sequence is 14 residues long. Germline V gene data show CDR1 as SGHTA and CDR2 as FQGNSA. CDR3 sequence (DNA): TGTGCCAGCAGCTCCGGGCCAAGTGGTCAGCCCCAGCATTTT. This sequence encodes CASSSGPSGQPQHF.

This clone was counted once. This chain joins TRBV6-2 or TRBV6-3 and TRBJ2-3; 9 bases agree with TRBD2. The CDR3 consists of 16 residues. Per germline, CDR1 MNHEY and CDR2 SVGEGT. V trimming: 6 bases; J trimming: 2 bases; junction bases outside the gene matches: 9. In nucleotides, the CDR3 is TGTGCCAGCAGCCCGACTAGCGGCGGTAACACAGATACGCAGTATTTT. This codes for CASSPTSGGNTDTQYF.

A few counts support this clone. The J gene is TRBJ1-2, the V gene TRBV4-2; no reliable D call. Looked up from germline, CDR1 is LGHNA and CDR2 is YNFKEQ. The V and J ends lost 2 bases and 2 bases respectively, with 9 bases between them. This CDR3 comprises 14 residues. CDR3 sequence (DNA): TGTGCCAGCAGCCAAATTGGGTCGAACTATGGCTACACCTTC. Amino acid sequence: CASSQIGSNYGYTF.

This clone was counted a few times. The chain carries TRBV6-2 or TRBV6-3 and TRBJ1-2; D remains ambiguous. This CDR3 contains 12 residues. Germline values: CDR1 MNHEY, CDR2 SVGEGT. Trimming cost V 2 bases and J 3 bases, with 4 bases left between them. The CDR3 region is CASSYGDYGYTF. CDR3 bases: TGTGCCAGCAGTTACGGGGACTATGGCTACACCTTC.